This TCR beta chain was observed in a study of cytomegalovirus exposure and HLA in healthy donors. In the study overall: Among the roughly 400 genotyped donors, 81% were placed in the Caucasian-associated ancestry cluster.

This clone was observed a single time. The antigen is unknown. PCR amplification relied on 60 Vbeta primers (plus 13 Jbeta primers). Assay used: immunoSEQ multiplex PCR; TCRdb lists only in-frame clones, some missing. The profile shows roughly 120,000 clones, less than 85% of them singletons. The CDR3 totals 14 residues. Germline CDR1 and CDR2: MDHEN and SYDVKM. V lost 3 bases to trimming and J lost 3 bases, with 9 bases between them. General observations from the study: A later look showed TCR association rates differing by HLA locus, highest for DRB1 and lowest for HLA-C. Reportedly, HLA-A and HLA-B alleles of most subjects were accurately predicted from TCR beta. A prior analysis recorded that most TCR beta V segments were productive about 87% or about 30% of the time.

The V call is TRBV28, the J call TRBJ1-3, with D perhaps TRBD1 (6 bases). The sequence came from a man aged 30-40 years in good health and CMV-seropositive. The sequencing sample was made of PBMCs. CDR3 region: CASSFGGHGNTIYF. CDR3 in DNA: TGTGCCAGCAGTTTCGGGGGGCATGGAAACACCATATATTTT. The whole variable domain, filled in from reference TRBV28 and TRBJ1-3, reads DVKVTQSSRYLVKRTGEKVFLECVQDMDHENMFWYRQDPGLGLRLIYFSYDVKMKEKGDIPEGYSVSREKKERFSLILESASTNQTSMYLCASSFGGHGNTIYFGEGSWLTVV.